Below, one T cell receptor beta chain is given with its context. Its specificity is not known. The CDR3 sequence is 15 residues long. CDR1 and CDR2 from the germline V gene are MNHNY and SVGAGI (reference sequence). The V and J ends lost 6 bases and 9 bases, in that order; junction bases with no gene match: 10. This specimen belongs to a study of radiotherapy plus CTLA-4 blockade in lung cancer. The study, taken as a whole, reports: According to reports, early shifts in blood T cell clones, alongside interferon-beta, forecast response most accurately.

Libraries were prepared by immunoSEQ multiplex PCR; TCRdb keeps only in-frame clonotypes and omits some of them. Among tens of thousands of clones listed, 70% to 80% were seen once. The chain is built from TRBV6-6 and TRBJ1-5; TRBD1 matches at 11 bases. This clonotype was obtained from a human donor with non-small cell lung cancer who had stable disease on radiotherapy plus ipilimumab. This specimen was peripheral blood, taken from a patient treated with radiotherapy plus ipilimumab. CDR3 bases: TGTGCCAGCAGAAGGGACAGGGGGATAGAATGGCCCCAGCATTTT. Translation: CASRRDRGIEWPQHF.